The 7 T cell receptor delta chains below all came from one sample that was sequenced in a study of γδ T cells in repeated Plasmodium falciparum infection. TCRdb repeated clone calling on the multiplex PCR reads with CATT. This sample has approximately 90,000 delta-chain clones; over 0.75% occur once, and the top ten carry around a tenth. Bulk repertoires came from Vgamma9/Vdelta2+ or Vdelta2-negative gammadelta T cells flow-sorted from PBMC. Input material: gamma-delta T cells from blood. The receptor source for this set is a pool of human donors (malaria-infected and uninfected, not separated).

About this clone: The protein TCRdb gives is from a much larger clone and does not agree with this DNA's translation at residue 10, likely a read error; the protein shown here comes from the DNA. The chain has TRDV2 and TRDJ1, with 8 bases matching TRDD3. Since TCRdb gives no J gene, matching the DNA to germline was used here to assign it. The V segment lost 0 bases and the J segment 1 base; nucleotides outside the gene matches: 12. Germline assignment: CDR1 GEAIGNYY and CDR2 EKD. CDR3 length equals 18 residues. The CDR3 loop reads CACDTLAGGHARTDKLIF. For the CDR3, the DNA is TGTGCCTGTGACACCCTGGCTGGGGGACACGCCCGCACCGATAAACTCATCTTT.

The sample holds a few counts of this clone. The amino acid sequence in TCRdb belongs to a much larger clone and departs from this DNA's translation at residue 10, likely a sequencing read error; the sequence shown is translated from the DNA. The chain combines TRDV1 with TRDJ1, with TRDD3 as a possible D gene (5 bases). In germline, CDR1 is TSWWSYY, CDR2 QGS. This CDR3 region has 19 residues. V was cut by 4 bases and J by 5 bases, with 29 bases left in between. The CDR3 loop is CALGVHVGGRGPGRDKLIF. As DNA, the CDR3 is TGTGCTCTTGGGGTCCATGTAGGGGGTAGGGGACCCGGCAGGGATAAACTCATCTTT.

Comments on this clone: For this DNA, TCRdb reports the protein of a much larger clone, which diverges at residue 12, most likely from a read error; the protein presented here is translated directly from the DNA. V usage is TRDV2 and J usage is TRDJ1; 7 positions agree with TRDD3. The J gene, absent from TCRdb, was called here by matching the DNA to germline. Germline CDR1 and CDR2: GEAIGNYY and EKD. The CDR3 runs to 16 residues. CDR3 DNA sequence: TGTGCCTGTGACACTCTAGGGATACTCCACACCAATAAACTCATCTTT. Translated, it gives CACDTLGILHTNKLIF.

This clone was observed a handful of times. The translation of this DNA and the TCRdb protein of a much larger clone differ at residue 10, probably owing to a read error; the protein shown here is translated from the DNA. This rearrangement joins TRDV2 to TRDJ1; the match to TRDD3 covers 8 bases. Here the J gene came from matching the DNA to germline, since TCRdb omits it. The CDR3 consists of 13 residues. Per germline, CDR1 GEAIGNYY and CDR2 EKD. CDR3 in DNA: TGTGCCTGTGACGCTGGGGGACACGATAGACTCATCTTT. This gives the protein CACDAGGHDRLIF.

About this clone itself: The protein in TCRdb stems from a much larger clone and differs at residue 14 from this DNA's translation, likely a read error; here the protein is translated from the DNA. The rearrangement joins TRDV2 to TRDJ1; 13 bases fit TRDD3. No J segment appears in TCRdb, so it was assigned here by matching the sequence to germline. The CDR3 totals 19 residues. The junction had 13 bases not matched to a gene; V was cut back by 0 bases and J by 4 bases. The V gene's germline CDR1 is GEAIGNYY and CDR2 EKD. CDR3 region: CACDTVVLGDTKYIDKLIF. The CDR3 bases are TGTGCCTGTGACACCGTGGTACTGGGGGATACGAAATACATCGATAAACTCATCTTT.

On this clone itself: This DNA's translation and the protein TCRdb lists, from a much larger clone, do not match at residue 14, likely due to a read error; the protein shown is translated from the DNA. This sequence joins TRDV1 and TRDJ1, with a tentative D call TRDD3 (5 bases). Germline V lookup: CDR1 TSWWSYY, CDR2 QGS. This CDR3 has 22 amino acids. V lost 1 base and J 0 bases, leaving 30 bases between the germline ends. The chain's CDR3 is CALGEQGLKRGRGVPYTDKLIF. The CDR3 DNA is TGTGCTCTTGGGGAACAGGGATTAAAGCGAGGGAGGGGGGTACCGTACACCGATAAACTCATCTTT.

This clone has just a few counts. It is likely a read error: a sequence one base away is far more abundant. Other DNA sequences of this sample code for an identical CDR3. V gene TRDV1 combines with J gene TRDJ1; 10 bases align to TRDD3. The CDR3 contains 16 residues. Germline CDR1 is TSWWSYY and CDR2 is QGS. J lost 0 bases, V lost 11 bases, and 12 bases had no gene match. CDR3 in amino acids: CALRTGGLVYTDKLIF. CDR3 nucleotides: TGTGCTTTGAGAACTGGGGGATTGGTGTACACCGATAAACTCATCTTT.